This T cell receptor beta chain originates from a study of blood T cell repertoires in COVID-19. Looking at the study overall: Whether acute or convalescent, the COVID-19 samples came from the United States, Italy and Spain.

This CDR3 has 12 residues. Germline CDR1 and CDR2: MDHEN and SYDVKM. With V trimmed by 6 bases and J by 5 bases, 4 bases remained unmatched. Method: immunoSEQ multiplex PCR; TCRdb's copy keeps in-frame clones and lacks some. The data hold approximately 200,000 clones, with roughly 88% observed a single time. In terms of age and location, participants ranged from about 18 to 100 years and lived in approximately 24 US areas. Researchers sorted participants into cohorts using their self-reported clinical history. Recovered participants had two consecutive negative NP/OP PCR tests, healthcare professional clearance, or symptom resolution.

Source material: PBMCs or T cells enriched from blood (not recorded which). This TCR was recovered from a woman aged 30 to 39 who had recovered from COVID-19. This chain connects TRBV28 to TRBJ2-7; 7 nucleotides match TRBD1. The CDR3 loop is CASRDTGDEQYF. The CDR3 bases are TGTGCCAGCAGGGATACAGGGGACGAGCAGTACTTC. Full variable domain (missing parts from reference TRBV28 and TRBJ2-7): DVKVTQSSRYLVKRTGEKVFLECVQDMDHENMFWYRQDPGLGLRLIYFSYDVKMKEKGDIPEGYSVSREKKERFSLILESASTNQTSMYLCASRDTGDEQYFGPGTRLTVT.